This entry lists 19 T cell receptor beta chains sequenced from one sample in a study of blood T cell repertoires in COVID-19. The method was immunoSEQ multiplex PCR; TCRdb's version includes in-frame clones alone and lacks a portion of them. The sample shows around 92,000 clones, around two thirds of them seen only once. Material: peripheral blood. Source of these receptors: a man aged 65 to 79 with COVID-19, enrolled during active disease.

CDR3 coding DNA: TGCGCCAGCAGCTTGGGCCGGGGAAACACCATATATTTT. It specifies CASSLGRGNTIYF. V is TRBV5-1 and J is TRBJ1-3; D is uncertain. The germline V gene has CDR1 SGHRS and CDR2 YFSETQ. Trimming cost V 0 bases and J 4 bases, with 5 bases left between them. This CDR3 is built from 13 residues.

V is TRBV3-1 (or the pseudogene TRBV3-2) and J is TRBJ1-1; TRBD1 is a possible D gene (6 bases). Trimming took off 6 bases at V and 10 bases at J, with 18 bases between the two ends. The CDR3 totals 13 residues. The germline CDR1 and CDR2 sequences are LGHDT and YNNKEL (reference sequence). CDR3 in amino acids: CASRQGMEEGAFF. The CDR3 nucleotides are TGTGCCAGCAGACAGGGTATGGAAGAGGGAGCTTTCTTT.

This clone appeared once. The V gene is TRBV27, the J gene TRBJ1-3; D is ambiguous. V lost 5 bases and J lost 0, with 11 bases in between. Germline assignment: CDR1 MNHEY and CDR2 SMNVEV (reference sequence). The CDR3 extends over 15 amino acids. For the CDR3, the DNA is TGTGCCAGCAGTGAACGACTGAGCTCTGGAAACACCATATATTTT. Translating gives CASSERLSSGNTIYF.

The rearrangement uses TRBV3-1 (or the pseudogene TRBV3-2) and TRBJ2-1; the match to TRBD2 covers 7 bases. CDR1 and CDR2 (germline): LGHDT, YNNKEL (reference sequence). V shed 1 base, J shed 2 bases, and the junction held 5 bases outside the gene matches. The CDR3 is 16 residues long. Here the CDR3 reads CASSQGAGVPYNEQFF. The CDR3 nucleotides read TGTGCCAGCAGCCAAGGGGCGGGAGTGCCCTACAATGAGCAGTTCTTC.

The J gene is TRBJ1-4, the V gene TRBV28, with a tentative D call TRBD1 (6 bases). With 5 bases removed from V and 7 bases from J, the gap between germline ends came to 23 bases. This CDR3 has 17 amino acids. Germline CDR1 MDHEN, CDR2 SYDVKM. The CDR3 protein is CASSPALGAREGEKLFF. CDR3 DNA sequence: TGTGCCAGCAGTCCGGCTCTGGGGGCCAGGGAGGGTGAAAAACTGTTTTTT.

The chain carries TRBV6-2 or TRBV6-3 and TRBJ2-2; 8 bases map to TRBD2. The CDR3 has 14 amino acids. Per the germline V gene, CDR1 is MNHEY and CDR2 is SVGEGT. With V trimmed by 5 bases and J by 4 bases, 3 bases remained unmatched. CDR3 bases: TGTGCCAGCAGTCGAGCGGGAGTCACCGGGGAGCTGTTTTTT. Its translation: CASSRAGVTGELFF.

This chain connects TRBV7-8 to TRBJ1-5; a weak D match, TRBD1 (6 bases). The CDR3 extends over 16 amino acids. The germline V gene encodes CDR1 SGHVS and CDR2 FQNEAQ. V dropped 7 bases and J dropped 2 bases, with 18 bases sitting between them. The CDR3 DNA follows: TGTGCCAGCACCGAGAACAGGGTGGGAGGCAATCAGCCCCAGCATTTT. This translates into CASTENRVGGNQPQHF.

This clone appeared a few times. J is TRBJ2-3 and V is TRBV10-1, with D perhaps matching TRBD2 (6 bases). The germline V gene has CDR1 WNHNN and CDR2 SYGVQD (reference sequence). The ends were cut back, 6 bases at V and 0 bases at J, with 19 bases in the middle. The CDR3 covers 17 residues. This CDR3 is CASSPVRELTSTDTQYF. CDR3 bases: TGCGCCAGCAGCCCCGTCCGGGAGTTAACTAGCACAGATACGCAGTATTTT.

This clone was seen more than once but under ten times. The chain links TRBV9 to TRBJ2-7, with 8 bases that match TRBD2. Germline V lookup: CDR1 SGDLS, CDR2 YYNGEE. The CDR3 sequence is 15 residues long. V was clipped by 0 bases and J by 2 bases; unmatched bases: 4. CDR3 DNA sequence: TGTGCCAGCAGCGTAGCGGCGGGGGGCCCCTACGAGCAGTACTTC. This translates into CASSVAAGGPYEQYF.

In its sample, this clone was seen a few times. The genes are TRBV15 and TRBJ1-2; perhaps TRBD1 as D (6 bases). The CDR3 consists of 13 residues. V was clipped by 5 bases and J by 4 bases, with 11 bases between them. Germline values: CDR1 LNHNV, CDR2 YYDKDF (reference sequence). CDR3 sequence reads: CATSRWDIYGYTF. The CDR3 DNA is TGTGCCACCAGCCGATGGGACATCTATGGCTACACCTTC.

The chain recombines TRBV10-3 with TRBJ1-5; 8 bases fit TRBD1. This CDR3 has 16 amino acids. V gave up 0 bases and J gave up 1 base; unmatched junction bases: 2. Germline assignment: CDR1 ENHRY and CDR2 SYGVKD. As DNA, the CDR3 is TGTGCCATCAGTGAGTCATGGACAGGGAGCAATCAGCCCCAGCATTTT. Protein product: CAISESWTGSNQPQHF.

The chain uses TRBV23-1 and TRBJ1-6; no clear D. TRBV23-1 is designated an ORF whose function remains uncertain. This CDR3 has 17 amino acids. Trimming removed 3 bases from V and 7 bases from J, with 19 bases in between. CDR3 amino acids: CASSQSWNRDVNSPLHF. The CDR3 region has the DNA TGCGCCAGCAGTCAGTCTTGGAACAGAGACGTAAATTCACCCCTCCACTTT.

V gene TRBV14 combines with J gene TRBJ1-2; 10 nucleotides line up with TRBD1. The germline V gene encodes CDR1 SGHDN and CDR2 FVKESK. This CDR3 comprises 14 residues. V gave up 6 bases and J gave up 3 bases; unmatched junction bases: 4. CDR3 coding DNA: TGTGCCAGCAGTTGGGACAGGGGAGACTATGGCTACACCTTC. Residues: CASSWDRGDYGYTF. The full variable domain, in which reference TRBV14 and TRBJ1-2 provide the parts outside the CDR3, is EAGVTQFPSHSVIEKGQTVTLRCDPISGHDNLYWYRRVMGKEIKFLLHFVKESKQDESGMPNNRFLAERTGGTYSTLKVQPAELEDSGVYFCASSWDRGDYGYTFGSGTRLTVV.

This chain connects TRBV28 to TRBJ1-2, with 7 bases that match TRBD1. The ends lost 2 bases at V and 6 bases at J; junction bases unmatched: 3. The CDR3 spans 13 residues. Germline V lookup: CDR1 MDHEN, CDR2 SYDVKM. The CDR3, as DNA: TGTGCCAGCAGTTTACACAGGGGTGATGGCTACACCTTC. Residues: CASSLHRGDGYTF.

The chain joins TRBV7-3 to TRBJ2-1, with TRBD1 matching over 7 bases. Germline V gene data show CDR1 as SGHTA and CDR2 as FQGTGA. Trimming removed 3 bases from V and 4 bases from J; junction bases left unmatched: 3. The length of the CDR3 is 14 residues. CDR3 residues: CASSFDRDYNEQFF. In DNA, the CDR3 is TGTGCCAGCAGCTTCGACAGGGATTACAATGAGCAGTTCTTC.

The genes are TRBV11-1 and TRBJ2-7; D may be TRBD2 (5 bases). V shed 2 bases and J shed 3 bases, with 11 bases lying between them. The CDR3 contains 14 residues. Germline CDR1 reads SGHAT; CDR2 reads FQDESV (reference sequence). The CDR3 is CASSLRLAGYEQYF. In nucleotides, the CDR3 is TGTGCCAGCAGCTTAAGGCTAGCCGGCTACGAGCAGTACTTC.

The chain employs TRBV24-1 and TRBJ2-2; no clear D gene. The V end was cut by 6 bases, the J end by 4 bases, with 14 bases between. Germline CDR1 KGHDR, CDR2 SFDVKD. The CDR3 totals 15 residues. CDR3 sequence reads: CATSPIGRSTGELFF. In DNA, the CDR3 is TGTGCCACCAGTCCGATTGGCCGGAGCACCGGGGAGCTGTTTTTT.

The rearrangement uses TRBV2 and TRBJ2-7, with D maybe TRBD2 (6 bases). The CDR3 has 13 residues. Germline assignment: CDR1 SNHLY and CDR2 FYNNEI. Trimming left V 6 bases short and J 3 bases short, with 12 bases between. The CDR3 DNA sequence: TGTGCCAGCAGGCGGACTACCCGCTACGAGCAGTACTTC. Residues: CASRRTTRYEQYF. Full variable domain (rest looked up from reference TRBV2 and TRBJ2-7): EPEVTQTPSHQVTQMGQEVILRCVPISNHLYFYWYRQILGQKVEFLVSFYNNEISEKSEIFDDQFSVERPDGSNFTLKIRSTKLEDSAMYFCASRRTTRYEQYFGPGTRLTVT.

This clone was counted once. The genes are TRBV19 and TRBJ2-2, with a weak D call TRBD2 (6 bases). This CDR3 has 15 amino acids. CDR1 is LNHDA and CDR2 is SQIVND in the germline V gene (reference sequence). V lost 2 bases to trimming and J lost 6 bases, with 13 bases between them. CDR3 residues: CASSISPRDSGELFF. CDR3 bases: TGTGCCAGTAGTATAAGCCCCAGGGACTCCGGGGAGCTGTTTTTT.